This TCR beta chain was profiled in a study of siplizumab effects on memory and regulatory T cells. The CDR3 covers 16 residues. Losses at the gene ends were 3 bases for V and 6 bases for J; bases not matched to a gene: 12. The germline CDR1 and CDR2 sequences are SQVTM and ANQGSEA. Produced via immunoSEQ multiplex PCR; TCRdb's table is partial and in-frame only. The repertoire includes some 100,000 clones, over 85% of them detected once, and approximately 5.9% sits in the top ten. This clone appeared many times. The V call is TRBV29-1, the J call TRBJ2-1; 9 positions match TRBD2. The TCR comes from a human donor in good health. The sequencing sample was made of CD8+ T cells sorted from blood. The CDR3 spells CSVDLLAGGWGNEQFF. The CDR3 bases are TGCAGCGTTGATTTACTAGCGGGTGGTTGGGGCAATGAGCAGTTCTTC.